This paragraph covers one T cell receptor (beta chain) sequence. The antigen this receptor binds is unknown. Base-call qualities are not available, and no considerably larger clone is one nucleotide away. The sample belongs to a study of human T cells and chemical hapten exposure (dated by TCRdb to about 2021). Turning to the overall study: For sensitization, 2% DPC in acetone was applied to a roughly 2 cm by roughly 2 cm area of upper inner arm skin. Patients additionally received weekly therapeutic DPC doses to the scalp throughout the approximately 25-week study period. Patch testing on the upper back used Finn chambers containing 0.01% DPC, with scoring done after 6 days according to International Contact Dermatitis Research Group standards. Most of the patients in the cohort were female, and the cohort covered alopecia areata with under or over 50% scalp involvement, alopecia totalis and alopecia universalis. Libraries were pooled for sequencing, and per-sample TCR yields varied mainly because of small differences in library volumes within the pool. Peripheral blood TCR repertoire changes were tracked in vivo in alopecia patients during primary and secondary sensitization to the hapten diphenylcyclopropenone (DPC). Blood samples were taken from patients before sensitization (week 0) and at 2, 6 and about 24 weeks after DPC sensitization. For TCR sequencing, blood came from 25 to 35 alopecia patients at anywhere from one to four time points (pre-sensitization, 2, 6 and 24 weeks). General study outcomes and caveats: Repeated subsampling changed both the strength of the expansion versus patch-test correlation and the threshold at which the correlation became significant. DPC sensitization did not change the number of TCRs with a frequency above 1 in 1000, and there was no evidence of changes in global repertoire structure. Alopecia, a presumed autoimmune disease, was present in all patients, so the immune response of the patients might differ from that of healthy individuals. Patch test score correlated positively with the number of PT1 expanded TCRs, reaching significance at thresholds 8, 16 and 32 but not at 4. Significantly more large CDR3 similarity clusters were formed by expanded TCRs than by pre-sensitization or healthy control sets, consistent with antigen-driven responses.

The time point label on this specimen signifies: patch test 3, about 24 weeks after DPC sensitization. The treatment or condition label, read with the paper, signifies: therapeutic diphenylcyclopropenone sensitization with weekly scalp DPC. Blood at each patch-test visit was drawn before the patch test was applied. Patients were eligible if aged 18 to 70, diagnosed with alopecia and judged suitable for DPC therapy, and pregnant patients were excluded. Total RNA was extracted from unfractionated whole blood collected in Tempus Blood RNA tubes. Library generation was performed with RACE. The listed sequencing device is NextSeq 500. During library preparation, unique molecular identifiers were attached to individual cDNA molecules so that TCRs could be counted quantitatively and reproducibly. From each blood RNA sample, both TCR alpha and TCR beta chains were sequenced. Concerning the study's data processing: Samples had a median of about 90,000 TCRs, with a range from roughly 23,224 to 750,000. V, J and CDR3 annotation of the TCR reads was performed with the Decombinator software suite. To make PS versus PT1 abundance plots, every sample was subsampled to the same number of TCRs (28,000). Expanded TCRs were defined as absent before sensitization and observed at least eight times at the 2-week time point. TCRdb's own reprocessing of the public reads used fastp at Q25 and MiXCR and kept productive beta chains. One record per CDR3 amino acid sequence lists the most common genes and DNA. The authors' filters were not applied to this entry. The sample table contains under 200,000 distinct CDR3 sequences; only one count was recorded for about 27% of them. The top ten constitute 2.1% of the sample.

The specimen comprised whole blood, sampled in connection with sensitization to the hapten diphenylcyclopropenone (DPC). The clonotype originates from a young woman with alopecia areata. Some clones in this sample may be carry-over from other donors' samples.

The CDR3 here reads CASSLQGTNSPLHF. The sequenced DNA: TGTGCCAGCAGTCTACAGGGGACCAATTCACCCCTCCACTTT. The sequence links TRBV12-3 or TRBV12-4 to TRBJ1-6, and 7 junction bases match TRBD1. The germline V and J ends show losses of 5 bases and 7 bases respectively, and no gene match explains 5 bases of the junction. Including cysteine and phenylalanine, the CDR3 has 14 amino acids. Only the CDR3 region is kept as DNA, spanning 42 bases read in frame from base 1.